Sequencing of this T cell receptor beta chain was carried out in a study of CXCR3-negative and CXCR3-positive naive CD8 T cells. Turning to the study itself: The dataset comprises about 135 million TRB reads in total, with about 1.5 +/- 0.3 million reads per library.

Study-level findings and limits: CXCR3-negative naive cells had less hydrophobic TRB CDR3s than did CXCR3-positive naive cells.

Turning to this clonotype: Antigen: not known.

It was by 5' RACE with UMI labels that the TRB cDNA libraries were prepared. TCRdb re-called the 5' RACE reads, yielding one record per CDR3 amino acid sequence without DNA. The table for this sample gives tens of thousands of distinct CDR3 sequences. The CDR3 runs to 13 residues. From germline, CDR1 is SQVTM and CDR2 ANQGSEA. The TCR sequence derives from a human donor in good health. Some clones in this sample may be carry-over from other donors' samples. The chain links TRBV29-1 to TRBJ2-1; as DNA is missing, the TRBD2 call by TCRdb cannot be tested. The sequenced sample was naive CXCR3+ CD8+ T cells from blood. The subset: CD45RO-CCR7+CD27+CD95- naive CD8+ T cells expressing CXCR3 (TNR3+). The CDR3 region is CSALSGGANEQFF.